The 8 T cell receptor beta chains below come from one sample, sequenced in a study of blood T cell repertoires in COVID-19. TCRdb's table, derived via immunoSEQ multiplex PCR, lists solely in-frame clones and lacks some. This table has approximately 79,000 clones, around 80% appearing once. The sequenced sample consisted of peripheral blood. The receptors derive from a man aged 50 to 59 with COVID-19, enrolled during active disease.

In its sample, this clone was seen once. The chain combines TRBV5-6 with TRBJ1-1; D might be TRBD1 (6 bases). The V gene lost 5 bases and the J gene lost 4 bases, with 18 bases spanning the gap. CDR1 SGHDT and CDR2 YYEEEE come from the germline V gene. This CDR3 has 15 amino acids. CDR3 nucleotides: TGTGCCAGCAGACCGCCCCAGGGGAAGGGCACTGAAGCTTTCTTT. Translating it yields CASRPPQGKGTEAFF.

CDR3 sequence: CASSQSHERERTYNEQFF. For the CDR3, the DNA is TGTGCCAGCAGTCAATCCCACGAGCGGGAGAGGACCTACAATGAGCAGTTCTTC. J is TRBJ2-1 and V is TRBV6-6; 8 bases are shared with TRBD2. The J segment lost 2 bases and the V segment lost 5 bases, leaving 14 bases of the junction unmatched. The germline gives CDR1 MNHNY, CDR2 SVGAGI (reference sequence). The CDR3 covers 18 residues.

The table lists this clone with many counts. The chain links TRBV7-8 to TRBJ2-1; D may be TRBD1 (5 bases). Trimming left V 8 bases short and J 5 bases short, with 16 bases between. The CDR3 sequence is 14 residues long. CDR1 is SGHVS, CDR2 FQNEAQ, per germline. The CDR3 sequence is CASQQGTLHNEQFF. CDR3 bases: TGTGCCAGCCAGCAGGGCACTCTCCACAATGAGCAGTTCTTC.

The chain employs TRBV30 and TRBJ1-5; D may be TRBD1 (6 bases). The V end lost 2 bases, the J end lost 3 bases, and 14 bases lay between the germline ends. Germline V gene sequence: CDR1 GTSNPN, CDR2 SVGIG (reference sequence). This CDR3 is built from 15 residues. The CDR3 DNA sequence: TGTGCCTGGAGTTCCCTAAGGGGGTCCAATCAGCCCCAGCATTTT. Translating it yields CAWSSLRGSNQPQHF.

This chain uses TRBV18 with TRBJ1-2; D is ambiguous. The CDR3 runs to 14 residues. With 2 bases removed from V and 0 bases from J, the gap between germline ends came to 7 bases. Germline lookup yields CDR1 KGHSH and CDR2 LQKENI. CDR3 loop: CASSPIQTNYGYTF. The CDR3 DNA sequence: TGTGCCAGCTCACCAATACAGACTAACTATGGCTACACCTTC.

This clone was recorded a few times. The J gene is TRBJ1-1, the V gene TRBV19; D gene uncertain. CDR1 and CDR2 from the germline V gene are LNHDA and SQIVND (reference sequence). This CDR3 spans 15 amino acids. V shed 4 bases and J shed 0 bases, with 12 bases lying between them. The CDR3 bases are TGTGCCAGTAGTAAGCGGACCCCTATGAACACTGAAGCTTTCTTT. This sequence encodes CASSKRTPMNTEAFF.

The rearrangement uses TRBV15 and TRBJ1-4; D is unclear. The CDR3 spans 16 residues. Per the germline V gene, CDR1 is LNHNV and CDR2 is YYDKDF (reference sequence). Trimming cost V 1 base and J 7 bases, with 16 bases left between them. The CDR3 reads CATSRGPGGYGEKLFF. The CDR3 DNA reads as TGTGCCACCAGCAGAGGTCCCGGCGGGTACGGTGAAAAACTGTTTTTT.

The chain joins TRBV3-1 (or the pseudogene TRBV3-2) to TRBJ2-2; 10 nucleotides align to TRBD1. The ends lost 3 bases at V and 5 bases at J; junction bases unmatched: 9. The length of the CDR3 is 17 residues. Germline V gene data show CDR1 as LGHDT and CDR2 as YNNKEL (reference sequence). CDR3 sequence: CASSHRSGTGVTGELFF. In DNA, the CDR3 is TGTGCCAGCAGCCACCGGTCCGGGACAGGGGTTACCGGGGAGCTGTTTTTT.